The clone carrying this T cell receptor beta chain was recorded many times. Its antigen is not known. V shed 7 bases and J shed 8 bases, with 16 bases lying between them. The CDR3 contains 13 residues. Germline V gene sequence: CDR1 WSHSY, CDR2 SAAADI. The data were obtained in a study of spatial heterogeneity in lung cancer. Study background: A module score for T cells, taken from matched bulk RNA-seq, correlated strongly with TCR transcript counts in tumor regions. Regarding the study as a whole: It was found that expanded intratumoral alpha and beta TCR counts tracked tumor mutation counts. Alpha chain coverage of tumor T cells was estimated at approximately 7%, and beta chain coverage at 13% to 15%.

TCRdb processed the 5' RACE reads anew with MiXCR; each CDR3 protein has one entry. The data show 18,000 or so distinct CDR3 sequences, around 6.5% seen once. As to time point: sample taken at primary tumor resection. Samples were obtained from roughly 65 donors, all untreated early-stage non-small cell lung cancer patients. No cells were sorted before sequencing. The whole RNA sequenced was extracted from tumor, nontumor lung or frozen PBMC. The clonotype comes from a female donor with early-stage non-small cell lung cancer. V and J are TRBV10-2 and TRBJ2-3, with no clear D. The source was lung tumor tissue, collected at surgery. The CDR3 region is CASKQDRLSTQYF. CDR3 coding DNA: TGCGCCAGCAAACAAGACCGACTCAGTACGCAGTATTTT.